This TCR beta chain derives from a study of T-cell reconstitution after alpha-beta-depleted transplantation in children. Using unique molecular identifiers, the investigators prepared the TCRbeta library. Each CDR3 protein is one row after TCRdb ran MiXCR on the PCR reads. The table includes approximately 400,000 distinct CDR3 sequences, roughly 11% detected once. The table lists this clonotype with a few counts. With 0 bases removed from V and 7 bases from J, the gap between germline ends came to 10 bases. The CDR3 is 13 amino acids. Germline V CDR1 and CDR2: DFQATT, SNEGSKA (reference sequence). V usage is TRBV20-1 and J usage is TRBJ2-1; D gene unclear. Specimen: PBMCs from the stem cell graft donor, collected from the stem cell graft. The origin of this receptor is a human donor who donated a stem cell graft to a child with acute myeloid leukemia. The CDR3 spells CSARDIGVNEQFF. Written as DNA, the CDR3 is TGCAGTGCTAGAGATATCGGCGTTAATGAGCAGTTCTTC.